This TCR beta chain was captured by sequencing in a study of T cell responses to AZD1222 COVID-19 vaccine. The V gene lost 0 bases and the J gene lost 5 bases, with 5 bases spanning the gap. Germline V CDR1 and CDR2: SGDLS, YYNGEE. The CDR3 consists of 13 residues. About this clone: Other DNA sequences of this sample code for an identical CDR3.

The method was immunoSEQ multiplex PCR; TCRdb's version includes in-frame clones alone and lacks a portion of them. The sample records 85,000 to 130,000 clones, around nine tenths being singletons. The TCR sequence derives from an adult who received the MenACWY meningococcal vaccine as a control. V and J are TRBV9 and TRBJ2-2, with D unresolved. The sample in question was peripheral blood, obtained 28 days after the second dose of the MenACWY control vaccine. The CDR3: CASSVDRTGELFF. In DNA form, the CDR3 reads TGTGCCAGCAGCGTAGACCGGACCGGGGAGCTGTTTTTT.